This T cell receptor (beta chain) was documented in a study of brain metastases from non-small cell lung cancer. V was pared by 5 bases and J by 7 bases, with 5 bases of the junction left unmatched. Per germline, CDR1 SGHNT and CDR2 YYREEE (reference sequence). The CDR3 spans 13 residues. Some clones are missing from TCRdb's copy, which holds only in-frame ones; the method was immunoSEQ multiplex PCR. The table has 2,000 or so clones, about nine tenths seen once. Sample: tumor-adjacent normal tissue. The sequence derives from a donor older than 35 with non-small cell lung cancer. This rearrangement joins TRBV5-4 to TRBJ1-2, with 10 bases matching TRBD1. The CDR3 protein is CASSFWDRGGYTF. CDR3 nucleotide sequence: TGTGCCAGCAGTTTCTGGGACAGGGGTGGCTACACCTTC.